Sequencing of this TCR beta chain was carried out in a study of blood T cells in healthy people across ages. Regarding the study as a whole: It was held that the diversity estimates obtained from one million T cells were underestimates.

Alongside a J-beta primer mix, a sample-barcoded 5' primer served in a second PCR lasting roughly 6 to 11 cycles. Each CDR3 protein gets one entry after TCRdb re-called the 5' RACE reads with MiXCR. Here the sample spans around 1.5 million distinct CDR3 sequences, 35% to 45% being singletons. This CDR3 contains 16 residues. Germline V gives CDR1 PRHDT, CDR2 FYEKMQ (reference sequence). The V end lost 2 bases, the J end lost 4 bases, and 17 bases lay between the germline ends. Worth noting for this clonotype: Its cognate antigen is unknown.

The receptor's source is a woman under 30 in good health. The genes are TRBV13 and TRBJ1-1; D is perhaps TRBD1 (5 bases). Sequenced material: blood. In DNA form, the CDR3 reads TGTGCCAGCAGCTTAACCTCTCGGGGGATAATCACTGAAGCTTTCTTT. Its protein is CASSLTSRGIITEAFF.